Listed below are T cell receptor beta chains from one sample, sequenced in a study of cytomegalovirus exposure and HLA in healthy donors. The table came from immunoSEQ multiplex PCR; TCRdb's copy has only in-frame clones and leaves some out. This sample carries fewer than 300,000 clones, 70% to 90% of them seen once, and the ten largest clones take approximately 0.95%. The sequencing input was PBMCs. These receptors were obtained from a woman between 18 and 29 years old in good health and CMV-seronegative. CDR3s include the opening cysteine and the closing phenylalanine or tryptophan. A D gene is named only where the DNA matches it firmly. Size tells how often a clone was seen (once, few, many) or the class of an expanded clone, and some rows leave it out.

>TRBD2|.|TRBV7-8|TRBJ2-1
TGTGCCAGCAGCGAGCTAGCGGGAGGCGGCAATGAGCAGTTCTTC
CASSELAGGGNEQFF
>TRBD2|.|TRBV16|TRBJ2-1
TGTGCCAGCAGCCCTCCTTCCCTAGCGGGAGGTCGGGATGAGCAGTTCTTC
CASSPPSLAGGRDEQFF
>TRBD2|many|TRBV14|TRBJ2-1
TGTGCCAGCAGCATAGCGGGAGGCTCGGGCAATGAGCAGTTCTTC
CASSIAGGSGNEQFF
>TRBD1|.|TRBV5-1|TRBJ2-1
TGCGCCAGCAGCTTAACCGGGACAGTAACCTACAATGAGCAGTTCTTC
CASSLTGTVTYNEQFF
>.|.|TRBV11-2|TRBJ1-2
TGTGCCAGCAGCTTAGGACAGACATATGGCTACACCTTC
CASSLGQTYGYTF
>.|.|TRBV29-1|TRBJ2-3
TGCAGCGTTGCCGGACCGGGAAGCGACAAGATGCGAGGTACGCAGTATTTT
CSVAGPGSDKMRGTQYF
>.|.|TRBV7-3|TRBJ2-3
TGTGCCAGCAGCTTATCTCCCTCCCGCACAGATACGCAGTATTTT
CASSLSPSRTDTQYF
>.|.|TRBV20-1|TRBJ2-1
TGCAGTGCCCGTAACAATGAGCAGTTCTTC
CSARNNEQFF
>TRBD1|.|TRBV10-3|TRBJ2-2
TGTGCCACCGGACAGGGGAACACCGGGGAGCTGTTTTTT
CATGQGNTGELFF
>TRBD1|.|TRBV25-1|TRBJ2-3
TGTGCCAGCAGTGGACAGGGGCGGGTAGATACGCAGTATTTT
CASSGQGRVDTQYF
>TRBD2|.|TRBV5-1|TRBJ2-1
TGCGCCAGCAGCTTGGGACTAGCCTCCTACAATGAGCAGTTCTTC
CASSLGLASYNEQFF
>.|few|TRBV2|TRBJ1-6
TGTGCCGGCCTAGACCGGCGGAATTCACCCCTCCACTTT
CAGLDRRNSPLHF
>TRBD1|.|TRBV5-6|TRBJ2-7
TGTGCCAGCAGCTGGGACAGGGGCACCGAGCAGTACTTC
CASSWDRGTEQYF
>.|.|TRBV6-4|TRBJ1-1
TGTGCCAGCCCGAAAGGGGCTGAAGCTTTCTTT
CASPKGAEAFF
>.|.|TRBV7-9|TRBJ2-7
TGTGCCAGCAGCTTAGCGGGAGGGGGTTACGAGCAGTACTTC
CASSLAGGGYEQYF
>TRBD1|.|TRBV23-1|TRBJ1-5
TGCGCCTTGGACAGGGAGGGTCAGCCCCAGCATTTT
CALDREGQPQHF